The clone carrying this T cell receptor (beta chain) showed up many times. Antigen unknown. This specimen belongs to a study of glioma-infiltrating T cells. Using RNA template, CDR3s of TCR alpha and beta were amplified with iRepertoire arm-PCR. TCRdb reanalysed the multiplex PCR reads using MiXCR and keeps one entry per CDR3 protein. The sample shows 300,000 to 450,000 distinct CDR3 sequences, 41% of them seen only once. Findings of the study overall: Above-expected tissue-blood divergence occurred in all gliomas, most in low-grade ones.

This clonotype was sampled from a human donor with low-grade glioma or glioblastoma, undergoing nonglioma brain surgery, or in good health (not recorded which). Material: glioma tissue, nonneoplastic brain tissue, or PBMCs (not recorded which).

For the CDR3, the DNA is TGTGCCAGCAGTTACGGGAAGGATACGCAGTATTTT. This codes for CASSYGKDTQYF. V is TRBV6-6 and J is TRBJ2-3; D gene unclear. Trimming shortened V by 2 bases and J by 6 bases, and 6 bases separated the two germline ends. This CDR3 has 12 residues. CDR1 MNHNY and CDR2 SVGAGI come from the germline V gene (reference sequence).